The 32 T cell receptor beta chains below were found in one sample sequenced in a study of siplizumab effects on memory and regulatory T cells. Method: immunoSEQ multiplex PCR; TCRdb's copy keeps in-frame clones and lacks some. The repertoire holds roughly 82,000 clones, roughly 90% seen once, with 1.5% in the top ten. The source material was Tregs sorted from blood. Receptor source: a human donor in good health.

The CDR3 loop is CASSQDYSSGGANYNEQFF. CDR3 in DNA: TGTGCCAGCAGCCAAGATTACTCCTCCGGGGGGGCCAACTACAATGAGCAGTTCTTC. The gene calls are TRBV4-2 and TRBJ2-1, with TRBD2 identical over 8 bases. The germline V gene encodes CDR1 LGHNA and CDR2 YNFKEQ. This CDR3 has 19 amino acids. J was trimmed by 3 bases and V by 0 bases; bases with no gene match: 13.

The V call is TRBV5-6, the J call TRBJ2-7; D is perhaps TRBD1 (6 bases). V was pared by 3 bases and J by 4 bases, with 8 bases between. CDR3 size: 12 residues. CDR1 and CDR2 (germline): SGHDT, YYEEEE. The CDR3 DNA sequence: TGTGCCAGCAGCTATACAGGGTACGAGCAGTACTTC. As protein: CASSYTGYEQYF.

The chain couples TRBV6-5 to TRBJ2-1, with D hard to call. Trimming left V 8 bases short and J 5 bases short, with 7 bases between. Germline CDR1 MNHEY, CDR2 SVGAGI. The CDR3 spans 11 residues. The CDR3: CASRKDNEQFF. The DNA for the CDR3 is TGTGCCAGCCGGAAGGACAATGAGCAGTTCTTC.

V gene TRBV6-1 combines with J gene TRBJ1-1; the D is unclear. CDR3 size: 16 residues. Trimming took off 4 bases at V and 0 bases at J, with 15 bases between the two ends. Germline CDR1 is MNHNS and CDR2 is SASEGT. The CDR3 bases are TGTGCCAGCAGTGCTAGCCGAGGGTTAGTGAACACTGAAGCTTTCTTT. This codes for CASSASRGLVNTEAFF.

The chain uses TRBV4-1 and TRBJ1-5, with D possibly matching TRBD1 (5 bases). With 0 bases removed from V and 6 bases from J, the gap between germline ends came to 6 bases. Germline V gene sequence: CDR1 MGHRA, CDR2 YSYEKL. CDR3 size: 13 residues. The CDR3: CASSQEQAQPQHF. For the CDR3, the DNA is TGCGCCAGCAGCCAAGAACAGGCTCAGCCCCAGCATTTT.

J is TRBJ2-4 and V is TRBV4-3; 8 bases agree with TRBD1. Per germline, CDR1 LGHNA and CDR2 YSLEER. The CDR3 extends over 22 amino acids. V trimming: 2 bases; J trimming: 0 bases; junction bases outside the gene matches: 21. CDR3 sequence: CASSQYVLVGTGDTLAKNIQYF. The CDR3 nucleotides are TGCGCCAGCAGCCAATACGTATTAGTCGGGACAGGAGATACTCTAGCCAAAAACATTCAGTACTTC.

The table lists this clone with a few counts. V is TRBV5-1 and J is TRBJ1-6, with D perhaps matching TRBD1 (6 bases). V was clipped by 5 bases and J by 11 bases, with 11 bases between them. This CDR3 spans 12 amino acids. CDR1 and CDR2 from the germline V gene are SGHRS and YFSETQ. In DNA, the CDR3 is TGCGCCAGCAGAGGGGGGGCAACACCCCTCCACTTT. Translated, it gives CASRGGATPLHF.

This clone appeared a few times. The chain links TRBV5-1 to TRBJ2-2, with D possibly matching TRBD1 (5 bases). CDR1 is SGHRS, CDR2 YFSETQ, per germline. The CDR3 length is 14 residues. V lost 2 bases, J lost 2 bases, and 7 bases lay in between. The CDR3 spells CASSLGHNTGELFF. CDR3 DNA: TGCGCCAGCAGCTTAGGACACAACACCGGGGAGCTGTTTTTT.

The J gene is TRBJ2-1, the V gene TRBV7-3; D is unresolved. From germline, CDR1 is SGHTA and CDR2 FQGTGA. The CDR3 has 13 amino acids. V gave up 5 bases and J gave up 4 bases, with 9 bases separating them. The CDR3 DNA reads TGTGCCAGCAGCGTAGTTCAGTACAATGAGCAGTTCTTC. This sequence encodes CASSVVQYNEQFF.

This chain joins TRBV2 and TRBJ2-2, with 12 bases matching TRBD2. Per germline, CDR1 SNHLY and CDR2 FYNNEI. The CDR3 spans 16 residues. The V segment lost 4 bases and the J segment 7 bases; nucleotides outside the gene matches: 7. The CDR3 protein is CASSARTSGAGGELFF. CDR3 DNA: TGTGCCAGCAGTGCAAGGACTAGCGGGGCGGGCGGGGAGCTGTTTTTT.

This clone was seen only once. This chain connects TRBV2 to TRBJ2-5; D could derive from TRBD1 or TRBD2 (5 bases each). The germline V and J ends were trimmed by 6 bases and 5 bases, with 13 bases remaining between them. Germline CDR1 SNHLY, CDR2 FYNNEI. The length of the CDR3 is 13 residues. Here the CDR3 DNA reads TGTGCCAGCAGGGGGACCCGGTGGGAGACCCAGTACTTC. Translation: CASRGTRWETQYF.

In nucleotides, the CDR3 is TGCGCCAGCAGTGAGATTCTGTCCAGAGGAGAGACCCAGTACTTC. Residues: CASSEILSRGETQYF. The rearrangement uses TRBV10-1 and TRBJ2-5; D gene uncertain. This CDR3 is 15 amino acids long. CDR1 is WNHNN and CDR2 is SYGVQD in the germline V gene (reference sequence). Trimming stripped 2 bases from V and 4 bases from J, with 14 bases between.

In regard to this clone: This same CDR3 is encoded by further DNA sequences in the sample. CDR3 DNA: TGCAGCGTTGAAGATGGATCCTACGAGCAGTACTTC. This gives the protein CSVEDGSYEQYF. The V and J genes are TRBV29-1 and TRBJ2-7; no firm D call. Germline V gives CDR1 SQVTM, CDR2 ANQGSEA. The CDR3 loop spans 12 amino acids. V was clipped by 0 bases and J by 1 base, with 4 bases between them.

This clone appeared a few times. V is TRBV28 and J is TRBJ1-1; D ambiguous. Germline CDR1 reads MDHEN; CDR2 reads SYDVKM. The ends were cut back, 6 bases at V and 2 bases at J, with 19 bases in the middle. This CDR3 contains 16 residues. CDR3 residues: CASSFPAWSGNTEAFF. As DNA, the CDR3 is TGTGCCAGCAGCTTCCCCGCTTGGTCGGGTAACACTGAAGCTTTCTTT.

The chain carries TRBV7-2 and TRBJ1-6, with D possibly being TRBD1 (5 bases). V shed 4 bases and J shed 4 bases, with 11 bases lying between them. This CDR3 is 15 amino acids long. Germline assignment: CDR1 SGHTA and CDR2 FQGNSA. The CDR3 loop reads CASSSEGLYNSPLHF. The CDR3 DNA reads as TGTGCCAGCAGCTCGGAGGGACTGTATAATTCACCCCTCCACTTT.

The chain employs TRBV4-3 and TRBJ2-7; D possibly corresponds to TRBD2 (5 bases). The CDR3 contains 14 residues. Germline-derived CDR1 and CDR2 are LGHNA and YSLEER. The V end was cut by 3 bases, the J end by 1 base, with 10 bases between. The CDR3 sequence is CASSHKTGSYEQYF. The CDR3 nucleotides are TGCGCCAGCAGCCACAAAACGGGGTCCTACGAGCAGTACTTC.

The gene calls are TRBV19 and TRBJ2-3; D not certain. Germline loops: CDR1 LNHDA, CDR2 SQIVND (reference sequence). This CDR3 is built from 16 residues. V shed 3 bases and J shed 3 bases, with 16 bases lying between them. Here the CDR3 DNA reads TGTGCCAGTAGTATTTTCTTCAACTCCGGGACAGATACGCAGTATTTT. This gives the protein CASSIFFNSGTDTQYF.

The V gene is TRBV11-2, the J gene TRBJ2-7, with D maybe TRBD2 (7 bases). Germline V lookup: CDR1 SGHAT, CDR2 FQNNGV. This CDR3 comprises 14 residues. V dropped 8 bases and J dropped 2 bases, with 16 bases sitting between them. CDR3 sequence reads: CASAKRGGTYEQYF. CDR3 DNA sequence: TGTGCCAGCGCTAAGAGGGGGGGCACCTACGAGCAGTACTTC.

The genes are TRBV6-6 and TRBJ2-6; D perhaps matches TRBD1 (6 bases). The V end was cut by 2 bases, the J end by 0 bases, with 8 bases between. CDR1 is MNHNY, CDR2 SVGAGI, per germline (reference sequence). This CDR3 spans 16 amino acids. The CDR3 reads CASSYGQYSGANVLTF. For the CDR3, the DNA is TGTGCCAGCAGTTACGGACAGTACTCTGGGGCCAACGTCCTGACTTTC.

CDR3: CASSQGLTANQPQHF. The CDR3 DNA sequence: TGCGCCAGCAGCCAAGGACTGACAGCAAATCAGCCCCAGCATTTT. J is TRBJ1-5 and V is TRBV4-1; D is possibly TRBD1 (5 bases). This CDR3 is built from 15 residues. V was shortened by 1 base and J by 4 bases, with 11 bases between the two germline ends. CDR1 is MGHRA and CDR2 is YSYEKL in the germline V gene.

J is TRBJ2-3 and V is TRBV15; 12 bases are a match to TRBD1. V shed 8 bases, J shed 4 bases, and the junction held 10 bases outside the gene matches. The CDR3 covers 16 residues. The germline V gene has CDR1 LNHNV and CDR2 YYDKDF (reference sequence). This chain's CDR3 is CATATGTGGWADTQYF. The DNA for the CDR3 is TGTGCCACCGCGACCGGGACAGGGGGCTGGGCAGATACGCAGTATTTT.

This CDR3 reads CASRGYSDNEQFF. For the CDR3, the DNA is TGCGCCAGCAGGGGCTACAGTGACAATGAGCAGTTCTTC. The V and J genes are TRBV5-1 and TRBJ2-1; D call uncertain. The germline CDR1 and CDR2 sequences are SGHRS and YFSETQ. Trimming stripped 5 bases from V and 5 bases from J, with 11 bases between. This CDR3 is 13 amino acids long.

The chain links TRBV7-3 to TRBJ2-1; TRBD2 matches 10 bases. CDR3 length: 18 residues. With V trimmed by 1 base and J by 0 bases, 6 bases remained unmatched. The germline V gene encodes CDR1 SGHTA and CDR2 FQGTGA. The CDR3 sequence is CASSLRGSGGSSYNEQFF. CDR3 sequence (DNA): TGTGCCAGCAGCTTAAGAGGTAGCGGGGGGAGCTCCTACAATGAGCAGTTCTTC.

As DNA, the CDR3 is TGTGCCAGCAGTTTGTTTTCCTTTCAAGAGACCCAGTACTTC. This codes for CASSLFSFQETQYF. The J gene is TRBJ2-5, the V gene TRBV6-5; D gene uncertain. The CDR3 spans 14 residues. Germline values: CDR1 MNHEY, CDR2 SVGAGI. Between the trimmed V and J ends, which lost 4 bases and 2 bases, there was a span of 11 bases.

The rearrangement uses TRBV2 and TRBJ1-5; D is perhaps TRBD1 (6 bases). CDR1 and CDR2 from the germline V gene are SNHLY and FYNNEI. This CDR3 has 15 amino acids. Deletions cut 5 bases from V and 5 bases from J, with 16 bases between. CDR3: CASSRLDSGYQPQHF. The CDR3 DNA follows: TGTGCCAGCAGTAGACTGGACAGTGGGTATCAGCCCCAGCATTTT.

J is TRBJ2-7 and V is TRBV9; TRBD1 is a possible D gene (6 bases). Germline lookup yields CDR1 SGDLS and CDR2 YYNGEE. There are 14 residues in the CDR3. Trimming pared 0 bases from V and 4 bases from J, leaving 11 bases between. The CDR3 DNA reads as TGTGCCAGCAGCGTAGGCCAGGGGTTATACGAGCAGTACTTC. Its protein is CASSVGQGLYEQYF.

This chain uses TRBV11-2 with TRBJ2-3; TRBD2 matches 12 bases. CDR1 and CDR2 (germline): SGHAT, FQNNGV. The junction had 6 bases not matched to a gene; V was cut back by 0 bases and J by 8 bases. This CDR3 has 16 amino acids. This CDR3 is CASSLEASGGAGTQYF. For the CDR3, the DNA is TGTGCCAGCAGCTTAGAGGCTAGCGGGGGGGCCGGTACGCAGTATTTT. Together with reference TRBV11-2 and TRBJ2-3, the CDR3 gives the full variable domain: EAGVAQSPRYKIIEKRQSVAFWCNPISGHATLYWYQQILGQGPKLLIQFQNNGVVDDSQLPKDRFSAERLKGVDSTLKIQPAKLEDSAVYLCASSLEASGGAGTQYFGPGTRLTVL.

V gene TRBV15 combines with J gene TRBJ1-2, with TRBD1 matching 12 bases. The CDR3 is made up of 14 amino acids. Germline CDR1 LNHNV, CDR2 YYDKDF (reference sequence). J gave up 7 bases and V 10 bases, and 10 bases lay outside the gene matches. In DNA form, the CDR3 reads TGTGCCATTAAATCGGGACAGGGGGCGACTGGCTACACCTTC. Encoded protein: CAIKSGQGATGYTF. Drawing the rest from reference TRBV15 and TRBJ1-2, the complete variable domain is DAMVIQNPRYQVTQFGKPVTLSCSQTLNHNVMYWYQQKSSQAPKLLFHYYDKDFNNEADTPDNFQSRRPNTSFCFLDIRSPGLGDTAMYLCAIKSGQGATGYTFGSGTRLTVV.

The genes are TRBV7-2 and TRBJ2-7, with D hard to call. The germline V gene encodes CDR1 SGHTA and CDR2 FQGNSA. V lost 2 bases to trimming and J lost 2 bases, with 10 bases between them. The CDR3 is 14 amino acids. CDR3 sequence: CASSLFPSPYEQYF. In nucleotides, the CDR3 is TGTGCCAGCAGCTTATTCCCGTCCCCCTACGAGCAGTACTTC. Full variable domain (rest looked up from reference TRBV7-2 and TRBJ2-7): GAGVSQSPSNKVTEKGKDVELRCDPISGHTALYWYRQSLGQGLEFLIYFQGNSAPDKSGLPSDRFSAERTGGSVSTLTIQRTQQEDSAVYLCASSLFPSPYEQYFGPGTRLTVT.

This chain uses TRBV6-5 with TRBJ1-2; TRBD1 might be the D (5 bases). V was clipped by 5 bases and J by 8 bases, with 9 bases between them. The V gene's germline CDR1 is MNHEY and CDR2 SVGAGI. The CDR3 spans 11 residues. In DNA form, the CDR3 reads TGTGCCAGCAGTGCGGGGGAAGGCTACACCTTC. Its translation: CASSAGEGYTF.

This clone was found once. The chain recombines TRBV11-2 with TRBJ1-6; D perhaps matches TRBD1 (5 bases). The CDR3 is 16 amino acids. Trimming took off 0 bases at V and 4 bases at J, with 10 bases between the two ends. CDR1 SGHAT and CDR2 FQNNGV come from the germline V gene. CDR3 in DNA: TGTGCCAGCAGCTTAGACCGACAGCTTTATAATTCACCCCTCCACTTT. This translates into CASSLDRQLYNSPLHF.

The gene calls are TRBV27 and TRBJ1-5, with no clear D. The CDR3 is 13 amino acids. V was clipped by 2 bases and J by 7 bases, with 9 bases between them. In germline, CDR1 is MNHEY, CDR2 SMNVEV (reference sequence). Here the CDR3 DNA reads TGTGCCAGCAGTTTAGATCTGCGACAGCCCCAGCATTTT. Amino acid sequence: CASSLDLRQPQHF.